The clone carrying this T cell receptor (beta chain) appeared once. Antigen unknown. The sample is drawn from a study of T cell responses to AZD1222 COVID-19 vaccine. Produced via immunoSEQ multiplex PCR; TCRdb's table is partial and in-frame only. The table has some 170,000 clones, 85% to 95% seen once. Study-level points and caveats: At baseline, just six AZD1222 recipients tested seropositive. Increased Spike-specific TCR breadth and depth were observed after two AZD1222 doses. No repertoire was sampled before or during the peak T cell response, only after it. Donors, mostly white British, included more females; clonal diversity was possibly underestimated.

Germline CDR1 is MNHEY and CDR2 is SVGAGI. The CDR3 contains 15 residues. Trimming took 0 bases from V and 7 from J; bases not matched to a gene: 6. This specimen consisted of peripheral blood, obtained 28 days after the second AZD1222 dose. This TCR came from an adult who received the AZD1222 COVID-19 vaccine. This sequence joins TRBV6-5 and TRBJ1-2; 9 bases match TRBD1. The CDR3 reads CASSYSRTGVVGYTF. The CDR3 bases are TGTGCCAGCAGTTACTCACGGACAGGGGTTGTTGGCTACACCTTC.